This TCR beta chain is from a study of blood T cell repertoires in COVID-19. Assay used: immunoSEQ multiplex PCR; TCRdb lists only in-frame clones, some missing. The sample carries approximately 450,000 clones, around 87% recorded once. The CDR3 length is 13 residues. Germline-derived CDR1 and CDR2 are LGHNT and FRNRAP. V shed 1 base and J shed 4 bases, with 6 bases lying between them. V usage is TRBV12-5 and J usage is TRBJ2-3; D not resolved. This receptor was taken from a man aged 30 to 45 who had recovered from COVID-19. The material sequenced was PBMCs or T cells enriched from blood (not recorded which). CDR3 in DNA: TGTGCTAGTGGTTTGGGAGGCCCAGATACGCAGTATTTT. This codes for CASGLGGPDTQYF.